The 10 T cell receptor beta chains listed next were all sequenced from one sample in a study of cytomegalovirus exposure and HLA in healthy donors. Here immunoSEQ multiplex PCR was the method, and the copy in TCRdb shows in-frame clones only, minus some. The data hold some 110,000 clones, with 88% observed a single time. The sequencing sample was made of PBMCs. The receptors were sampled from a man younger than 30 in good health and CMV-seronegative.

The rearrangement joins TRBV7-2 to TRBJ1-1, with TRBD1 matching over 9 bases. Germline trimming cut 5 bases from V and 3 bases from J; bases unmatched to any gene: 16. The CDR3 consists of 18 residues. Looked up from germline, CDR1 is SGHTA and CDR2 is FQGNSA. This CDR3 is CASSPRNRGQVRDTEAFF. CDR3 DNA: TGTGCCAGCAGCCCGCGCAACAGGGGGCAGGTTCGGGACACTGAAGCTTTCTTT.

The V call is TRBV27, the J call TRBJ1-5; D is unclear. Deletions cut 0 bases from V and 9 bases from J, with 12 bases between. Germline V gene data show CDR1 as MNHEY and CDR2 as SMNVEV (reference sequence). CDR3 size: 14 residues. As DNA, the CDR3 is TGTGCCAGCAGTTTATCCAGCCACAGCCGGCCCCAGCATTTT. This sequence encodes CASSLSSHSRPQHF.

The chain employs TRBV10-3 and TRBJ2-5; 8 positions match TRBD1. This CDR3 comprises 12 residues. Germline V lookup: CDR1 ENHRY, CDR2 SYGVKD. The V and J ends lost 11 bases and 4 bases, in that order; junction bases with no gene match: 6. The CDR3 loop is CAAGQGSETQYF. CDR3 nucleotides: TGTGCCGCCGGACAGGGTTCAGAGACCCAGTACTTC.

The chain joins TRBV27 to TRBJ2-5, with D unclear. This CDR3 is 14 amino acids long. V was pared by 2 bases and J by 0 bases, with 7 bases between. The germline V gene encodes CDR1 MNHEY and CDR2 SMNVEV (reference sequence). CDR3 DNA sequence: TGTGCCAGCAGTTTAGCGGCATACCAAGAGACCCAGTACTTC. It is translated as CASSLAAYQETQYF.

This clone has a single count. The V call is TRBV4-1, the J call TRBJ2-7, with a possible D match to TRBD1 (6 bases). V was pared by 1 base and J by 5 bases, with 18 bases between. The CDR3 runs 16 residues. The germline V gene encodes CDR1 MGHRA and CDR2 YSYEKL. CDR3 bases: TGCGCCAGCAGCCAAGTAATGACAGGTCCTTTGAACGAGCAGTACTTC. Protein product: CASSQVMTGPLNEQYF.

The chain has TRBV6-1 and TRBJ1-5, with D unclear. V lost 7 bases, J lost 3 bases, and 13 bases lay in between. Germline V gene data show CDR1 as MNHNS and CDR2 as SASEGT. This CDR3 is 14 amino acids long. This CDR3 is CASMGHGPNQPQHF. As DNA, the CDR3 is TGTGCCAGCATGGGCCATGGGCCCAATCAGCCCCAGCATTTT.

This chain joins TRBV19 and TRBJ1-6; D not certain. This CDR3 region has 12 residues. Looked up from germline, CDR1 is LNHDA and CDR2 is SQIVND (reference sequence). Trimming stripped 5 bases from V and 8 bases from J, with 7 bases between. The CDR3 DNA reads TGTGCCAGTAGTCGCGGGGATTCACCCCTCCACTTT. Translated: CASSRGDSPLHF.

This clone was counted a single time. The chain uses TRBV5-8 and TRBJ1-5, with 10 nucleotides matching TRBD1. The junction had 5 bases not matched to a gene; V was cut back by 1 base and J by 4 bases. CDR1 and CDR2 (germline): SGHTS, YDEGEE. The CDR3 totals 16 residues. The CDR3 DNA follows: TGTGCCAGCAGCTTGCAGTGGACAGGGGGAAATCAGCCCCAGCATTTT. This gives the protein CASSLQWTGGNQPQHF.

The V and J genes are TRBV6-5 and TRBJ1-2, with D maybe TRBD1 (6 bases). The germline V and J ends were trimmed by 5 bases and 5 bases, with 9 bases remaining between them. Germline loops: CDR1 MNHEY, CDR2 SVGAGI. The CDR3 has 12 residues. CDR3: CASSNQGYGYTF. CDR3 bases: TGTGCCAGCAGTAATCAGGGGTATGGCTACACCTTC.

The chain joins TRBV6-6 to TRBJ1-3; D gene unclear. There are 14 residues in the CDR3. The germline V gene has CDR1 MNHNY and CDR2 SVGAGI (reference sequence). Trimming removed 3 bases from V and 0 bases from J, with 6 bases in between. The CDR3, as DNA: TGTGCCAGCAGTTATAGAGACTCTGGAAACACCATATATTTT. Residues: CASSYRDSGNTIYF.